A single count supports the clone carrying this TCR beta chain. What it binds is not known. The CDR3 runs to 15 residues. The V gene end was trimmed by 3 bases and the J gene end by 4 bases; junction bases not matched to a gene: 6. Looked up from germline, CDR1 is LNHNV and CDR2 is YYDKDF (reference sequence). This entry is derived from a study of cytomegalovirus exposure and HLA in healthy donors. Study findings and constraints: Some V segments could not be told apart, so they were left out, TRBV6-2 and TRBV6-3 among them. HLA-A and HLA-B allele assignments for most subjects were reportedly predicted accurately using TCR beta sequences. About 180 TCR beta chains were listed as cytomegalovirus-associated.

The PCR made use of 60 Vbeta and 13 Jbeta primers. Repertoires were generated with immunoSEQ multiplex PCR, while TCRdb's copy carries only in-frame clones and drops some. The sample lists roughly 160,000 clones, approximately 80% occurring once. Sampled while nominally healthy, donors likely had unrecorded immune exposures. The clonotype originates from a woman aged 30 to 39 in good health and CMV-seronegative. The sample taken for sequencing was PBMCs. The genes are TRBV15 and TRBJ2-1, with 7 bases that match TRBD1. The CDR3 loop reads CATSSWTGRYNEQFF. For the CDR3, the DNA is TGTGCCACCAGCAGCTGGACAGGAAGATACAATGAGCAGTTCTTC.